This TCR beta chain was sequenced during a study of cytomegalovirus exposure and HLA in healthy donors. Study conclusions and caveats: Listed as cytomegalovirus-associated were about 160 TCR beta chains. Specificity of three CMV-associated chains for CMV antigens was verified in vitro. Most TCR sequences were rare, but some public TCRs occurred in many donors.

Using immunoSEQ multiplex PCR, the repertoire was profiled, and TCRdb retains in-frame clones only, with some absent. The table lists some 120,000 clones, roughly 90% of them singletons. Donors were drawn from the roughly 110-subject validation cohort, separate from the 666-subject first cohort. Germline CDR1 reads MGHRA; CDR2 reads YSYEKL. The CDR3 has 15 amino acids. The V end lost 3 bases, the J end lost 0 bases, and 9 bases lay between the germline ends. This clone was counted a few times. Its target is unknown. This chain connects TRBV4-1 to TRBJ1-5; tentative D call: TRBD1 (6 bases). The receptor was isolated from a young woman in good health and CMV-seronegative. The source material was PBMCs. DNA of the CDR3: TGCGCCAGCAGCCAGACAGGTTATAGCAATCAGCCCCAGCATTTT. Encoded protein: CASSQTGYSNQPQHF.